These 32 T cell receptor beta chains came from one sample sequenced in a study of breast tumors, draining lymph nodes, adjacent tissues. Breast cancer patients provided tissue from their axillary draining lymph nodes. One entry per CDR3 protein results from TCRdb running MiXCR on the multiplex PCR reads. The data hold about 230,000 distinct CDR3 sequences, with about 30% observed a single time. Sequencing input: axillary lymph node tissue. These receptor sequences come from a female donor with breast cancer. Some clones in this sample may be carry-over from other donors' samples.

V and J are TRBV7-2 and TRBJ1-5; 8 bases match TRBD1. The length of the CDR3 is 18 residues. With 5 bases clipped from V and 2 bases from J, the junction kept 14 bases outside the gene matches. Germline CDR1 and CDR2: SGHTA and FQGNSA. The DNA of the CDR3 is TGTGCCAGCAGCCAATCGACAGGGGTTGGGTATGGCAATCAGCCCCAGCATTTT. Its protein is CASSQSTGVGYGNQPQHF.

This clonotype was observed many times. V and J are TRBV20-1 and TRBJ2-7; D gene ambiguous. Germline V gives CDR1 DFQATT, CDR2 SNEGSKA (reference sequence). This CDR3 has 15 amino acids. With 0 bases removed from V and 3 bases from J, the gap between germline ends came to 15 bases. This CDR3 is CSARDPLGLGYEQYF. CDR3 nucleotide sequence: TGCAGTGCTAGAGATCCTCTCGGTCTCGGCTACGAGCAGTACTTC.

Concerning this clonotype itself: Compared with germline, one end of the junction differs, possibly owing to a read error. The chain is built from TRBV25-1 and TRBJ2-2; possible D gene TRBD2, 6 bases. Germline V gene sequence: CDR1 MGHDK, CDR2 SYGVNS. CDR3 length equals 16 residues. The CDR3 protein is CASSALGQGGTGELFF. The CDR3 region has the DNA TGTGCCAGCAGTGCCTTGGGCCAGGGAGGTACCGGGGAACTGTTTTTT.

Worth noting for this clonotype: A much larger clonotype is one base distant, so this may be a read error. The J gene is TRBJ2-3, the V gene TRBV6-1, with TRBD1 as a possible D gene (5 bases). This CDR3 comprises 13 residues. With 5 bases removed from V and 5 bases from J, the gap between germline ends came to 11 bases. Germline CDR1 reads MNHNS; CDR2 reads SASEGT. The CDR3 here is CASSQQRGDTQYF. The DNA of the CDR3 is TGTGCCAGCAGTCAACAAAGGGGAGATACGCAGTATTTT.

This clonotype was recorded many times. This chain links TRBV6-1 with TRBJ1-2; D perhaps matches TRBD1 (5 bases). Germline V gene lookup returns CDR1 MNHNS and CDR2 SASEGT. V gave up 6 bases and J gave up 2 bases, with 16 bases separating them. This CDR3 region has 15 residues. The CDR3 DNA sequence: TGTGCCAGCAGGCAAGGGGCAGGGCTCAACTATGGCTACACCTTC. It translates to CASRQGAGLNYGYTF.

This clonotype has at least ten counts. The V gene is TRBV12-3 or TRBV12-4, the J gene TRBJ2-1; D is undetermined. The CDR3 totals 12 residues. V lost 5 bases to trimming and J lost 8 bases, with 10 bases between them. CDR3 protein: CASSVVRYEQFF. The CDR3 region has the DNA TGTGCCAGCAGTGTCGTCAGGTATGAGCAGTTCTTC.

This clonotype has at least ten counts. For the CDR3, the DNA is TGTGCCAGCAACAGCCGGCCCTATAGCAATCAGCCCCAGCATTTT. It translates to CASNSRPYSNQPQHF. V is TRBV2 and J is TRBJ1-5; D is uncertain. This CDR3 is 15 amino acids long. From germline, CDR1 is SNHLY and CDR2 FYNNEI. Trimming pared 7 bases from V and 0 bases from J, leaving 13 bases between.

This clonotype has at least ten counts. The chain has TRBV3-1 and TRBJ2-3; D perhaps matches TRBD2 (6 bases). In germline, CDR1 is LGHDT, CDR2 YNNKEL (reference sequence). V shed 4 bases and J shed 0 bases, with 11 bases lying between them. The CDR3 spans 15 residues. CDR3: CASSRQRASTDTQYF. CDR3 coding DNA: TGTGCCAGCAGCCGCCAGCGGGCTAGCACAGATACGCAGTATTTT.

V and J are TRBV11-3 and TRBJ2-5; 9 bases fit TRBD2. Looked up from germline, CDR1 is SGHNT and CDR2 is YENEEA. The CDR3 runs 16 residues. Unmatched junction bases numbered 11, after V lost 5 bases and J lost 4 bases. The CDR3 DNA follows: TGTGCCAGCAGCCCGCCCGGGGCAGCGGGAGGAGAGACCCAGTACTTC. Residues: CASSPPGAAGGETQYF.

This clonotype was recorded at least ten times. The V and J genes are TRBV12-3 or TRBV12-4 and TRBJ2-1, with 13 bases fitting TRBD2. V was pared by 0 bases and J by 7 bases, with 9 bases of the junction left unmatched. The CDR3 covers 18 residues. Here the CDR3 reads CASSLAQVTSGRTNEQFF. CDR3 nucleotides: TGTGCCAGCAGTTTAGCGCAAGTGACTAGCGGGAGGACAAATGAGCAGTTCTTC.

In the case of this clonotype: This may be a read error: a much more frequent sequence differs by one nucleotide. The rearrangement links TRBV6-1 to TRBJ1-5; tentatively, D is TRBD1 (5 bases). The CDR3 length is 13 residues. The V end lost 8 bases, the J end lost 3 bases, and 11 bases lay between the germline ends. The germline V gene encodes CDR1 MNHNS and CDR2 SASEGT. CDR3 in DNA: TGTGCCAGCCAACCAGGGTCCAATCAGCCCCAGCATTTT. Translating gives CASQPGSNQPQHF.

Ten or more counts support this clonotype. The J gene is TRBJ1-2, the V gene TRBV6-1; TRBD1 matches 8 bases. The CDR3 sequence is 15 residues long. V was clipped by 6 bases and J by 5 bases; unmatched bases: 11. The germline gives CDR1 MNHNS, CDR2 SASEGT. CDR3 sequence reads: CASRTTSGTGYGYTF. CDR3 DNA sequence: TGTGCCAGCAGGACAACGTCCGGGACAGGATATGGCTACACCTTC.

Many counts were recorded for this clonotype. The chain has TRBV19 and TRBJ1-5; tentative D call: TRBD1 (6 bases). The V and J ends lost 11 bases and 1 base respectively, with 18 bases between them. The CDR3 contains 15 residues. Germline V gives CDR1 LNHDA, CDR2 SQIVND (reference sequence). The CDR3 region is CACKPGQRSNQPQHF. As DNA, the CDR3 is TGTGCCTGCAAACCGGGACAACGAAGCAATCAGCCCCAGCATTTT.

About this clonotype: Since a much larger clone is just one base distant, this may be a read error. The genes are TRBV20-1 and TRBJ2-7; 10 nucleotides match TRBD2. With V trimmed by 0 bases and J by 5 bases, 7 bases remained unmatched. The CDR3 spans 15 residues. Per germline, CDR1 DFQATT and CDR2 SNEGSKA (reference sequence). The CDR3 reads CSARDQGLASNEQYF. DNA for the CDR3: TGCAGTGCTAGAGATCAGGGACTAGCGTCAAACGAGCAGTACTTC.

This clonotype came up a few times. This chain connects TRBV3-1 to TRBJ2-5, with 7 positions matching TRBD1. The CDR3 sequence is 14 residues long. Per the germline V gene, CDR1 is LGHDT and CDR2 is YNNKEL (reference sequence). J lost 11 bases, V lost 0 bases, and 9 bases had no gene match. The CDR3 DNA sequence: TGTGCCAGCAGCCAAGACCTAGACAGGGTCATACAGTACTTC. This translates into CASSQDLDRVIQYF.

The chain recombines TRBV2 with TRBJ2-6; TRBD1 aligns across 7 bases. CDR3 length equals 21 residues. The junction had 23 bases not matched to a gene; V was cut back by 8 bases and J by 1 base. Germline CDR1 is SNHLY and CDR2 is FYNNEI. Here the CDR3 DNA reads TGTGCCAGCGAAGACAGGGTGAACACCGGGGCTCTGTCTTCTGGGGCCAACGTCCTGACTTTC. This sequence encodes CASEDRVNTGALSSGANVLTF.

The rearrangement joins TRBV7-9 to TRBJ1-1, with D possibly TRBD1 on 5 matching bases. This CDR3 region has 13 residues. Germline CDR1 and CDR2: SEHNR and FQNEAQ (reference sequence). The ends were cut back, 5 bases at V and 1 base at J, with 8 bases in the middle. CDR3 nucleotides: TGTGCCAGCAGCGGGACTTGGAACACTGAAGCTTTCTTT. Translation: CASSGTWNTEAFF.

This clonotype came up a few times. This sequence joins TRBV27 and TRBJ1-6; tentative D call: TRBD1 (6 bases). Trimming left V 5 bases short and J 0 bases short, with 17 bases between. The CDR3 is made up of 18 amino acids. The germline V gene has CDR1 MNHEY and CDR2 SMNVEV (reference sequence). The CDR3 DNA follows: TGTGCCAGCAGTCCCGGGACACCGCCGAGCTCCTATAATTCACCCCTCCACTTT. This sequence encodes CASSPGTPPSSYNSPLHF.

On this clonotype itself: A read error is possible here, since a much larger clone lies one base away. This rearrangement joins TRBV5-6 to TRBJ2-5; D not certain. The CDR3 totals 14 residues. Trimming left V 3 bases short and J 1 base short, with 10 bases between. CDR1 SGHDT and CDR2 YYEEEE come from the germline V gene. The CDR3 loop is CASSSRAAQETQYF. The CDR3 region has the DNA TGTGCCAGCAGCTCACGGGCTGCCCAAGAGACCCAGTACTTC.

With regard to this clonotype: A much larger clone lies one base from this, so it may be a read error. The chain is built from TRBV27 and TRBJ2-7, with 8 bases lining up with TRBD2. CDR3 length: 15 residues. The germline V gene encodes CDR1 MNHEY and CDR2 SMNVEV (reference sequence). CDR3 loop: CAGSPTRGGYDEQYF. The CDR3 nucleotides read TGTGCCGGCAGCCCCACACGGGGGGGTTACGACGAGCAGTACTTC.

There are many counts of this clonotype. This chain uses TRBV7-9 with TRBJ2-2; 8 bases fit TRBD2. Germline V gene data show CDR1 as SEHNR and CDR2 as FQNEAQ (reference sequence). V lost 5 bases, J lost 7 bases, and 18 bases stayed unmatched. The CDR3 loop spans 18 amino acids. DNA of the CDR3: TGTGCCAGCAGCCCCGCTGGGGGTAGCGGGAAGGTAGACGGGGAGCTGTTTTTT. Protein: CASSPAGGSGKVDGELFF.

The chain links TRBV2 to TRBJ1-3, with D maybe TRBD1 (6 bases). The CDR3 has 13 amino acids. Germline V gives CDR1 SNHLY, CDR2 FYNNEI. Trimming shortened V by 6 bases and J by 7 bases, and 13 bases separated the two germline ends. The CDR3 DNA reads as TGTGCCAGCAGACCGGGACAAGGGAACACCATATATTTT. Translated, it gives CASRPGQGNTIYF.

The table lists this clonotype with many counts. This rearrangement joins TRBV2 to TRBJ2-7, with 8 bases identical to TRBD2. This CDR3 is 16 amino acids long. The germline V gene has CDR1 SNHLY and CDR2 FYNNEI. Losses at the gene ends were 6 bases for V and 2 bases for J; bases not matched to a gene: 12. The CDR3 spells CASRGITSGPTYEQYF. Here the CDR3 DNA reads TGTGCCAGCAGGGGAATCACTAGCGGACCCACCTACGAGCAGTACTTC.

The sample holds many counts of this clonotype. CDR3 amino acids: CASSLGGLYGYTF. The CDR3 DNA follows: TGTGCCAGCAGCTTGGGGGGGCTTTATGGCTACACCTTC. The rearrangement uses TRBV5-8 and TRBJ1-2; D possibly corresponds to TRBD1 (6 bases). The V gene lost 0 bases and the J gene lost 5 bases, with 8 bases spanning the gap. Germline CDR1 is SGHTS and CDR2 is YDEGEE. The CDR3 contains 13 residues.

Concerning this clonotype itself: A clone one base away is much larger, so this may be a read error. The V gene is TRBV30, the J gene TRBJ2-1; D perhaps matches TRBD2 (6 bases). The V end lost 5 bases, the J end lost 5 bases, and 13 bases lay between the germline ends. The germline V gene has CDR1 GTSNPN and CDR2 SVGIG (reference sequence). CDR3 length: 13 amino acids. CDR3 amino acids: CAWGGTPDNEQFF. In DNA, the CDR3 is TGTGCCTGGGGCGGGACTCCGGACAATGAGCAGTTCTTC. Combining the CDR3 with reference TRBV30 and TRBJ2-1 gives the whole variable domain SQTIHQWPATLVQPVGSPLSLECTVEGTSNPNLYWYRQAAGRGLQLLFYSVGIGQISSEVPQNLSASRPQDRQFILSSKKLLLSDSGFYLCAWGGTPDNEQFFGPGTRLTVL.

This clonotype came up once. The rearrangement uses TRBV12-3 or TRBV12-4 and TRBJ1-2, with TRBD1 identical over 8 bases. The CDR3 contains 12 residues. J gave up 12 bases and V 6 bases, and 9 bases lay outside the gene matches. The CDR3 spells CASRGTGLGNTF. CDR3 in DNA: TGTGCCAGCAGGGGGACAGGACTTGGAAACACCTTC.

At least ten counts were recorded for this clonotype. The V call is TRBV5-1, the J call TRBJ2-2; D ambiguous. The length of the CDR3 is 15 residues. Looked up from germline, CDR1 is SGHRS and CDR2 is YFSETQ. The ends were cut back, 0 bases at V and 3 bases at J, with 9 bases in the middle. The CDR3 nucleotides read TGCGCCAGCAGCTTGGTTATTCAGGACACCGGGGAGCTGTTTTTT. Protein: CASSLVIQDTGELFF.

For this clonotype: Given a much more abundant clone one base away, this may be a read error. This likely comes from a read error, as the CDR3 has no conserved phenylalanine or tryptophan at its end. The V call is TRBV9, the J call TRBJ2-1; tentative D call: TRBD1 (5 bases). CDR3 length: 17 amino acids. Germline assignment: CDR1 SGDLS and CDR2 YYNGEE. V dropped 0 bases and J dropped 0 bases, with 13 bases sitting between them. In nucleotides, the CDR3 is TGTGCCAGCAGCGTAGCCCCTGACAGCTACTCCTACAATGAGCAGTTCCTC. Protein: CASSVAPDSYSYNEQFL.

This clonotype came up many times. As DNA, the CDR3 is TGCAGCGTTGAAGCCGCGGGTAGAAGCCTCTATGGCTACACCTTC. Translating it yields CSVEAAGRSLYGYTF. The chain recombines TRBV29-1 with TRBJ1-2, with D unclear. Germline V gene data show CDR1 as SQVTM and CDR2 as ANQGSEA. This CDR3 contains 15 residues. V lost 1 base and J 4 bases, leaving 16 bases between the germline ends.

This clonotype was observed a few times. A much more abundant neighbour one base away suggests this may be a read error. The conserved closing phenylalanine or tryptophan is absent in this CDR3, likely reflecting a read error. The CDR3 sequence is CASSLGGISQPQHL. The CDR3 DNA is TGTGCCAGCAGCTTAGGGGGGATCAGTCAGCCCCAGCATCTT. The chain uses TRBV7-2 and TRBJ1-5; a possible D gene is TRBD1 (5 bases). Trimming pared 1 base from V and 6 bases from J, leaving 10 bases between. The germline V gene encodes CDR1 SGHTA and CDR2 FQGNSA. CDR3 size: 14 residues.

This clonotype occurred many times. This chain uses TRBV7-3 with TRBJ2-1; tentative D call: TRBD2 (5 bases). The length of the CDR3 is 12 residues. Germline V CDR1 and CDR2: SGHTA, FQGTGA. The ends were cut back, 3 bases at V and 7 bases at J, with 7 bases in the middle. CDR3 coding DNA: TGTGCCAGCAGCTTCCCGGGGAATGAGCAGTTCTTC. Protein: CASSFPGNEQFF.

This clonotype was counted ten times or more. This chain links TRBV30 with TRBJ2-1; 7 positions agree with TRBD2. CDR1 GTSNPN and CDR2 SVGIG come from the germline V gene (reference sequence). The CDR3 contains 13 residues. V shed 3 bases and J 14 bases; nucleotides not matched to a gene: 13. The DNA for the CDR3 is TGTGCCTGGAGGACCCTGATACGCGGGAGAGAGTTCTTC. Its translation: CAWRTLIRGREFF.